These T cell receptor beta chains were read from a single sample in a study of PD-1 blockade in classical Hodgkin lymphoma. The repertoire was sequenced with immunoSEQ multiplex PCR; TCRdb's copy has only in-frame clones and lacks some. The repertoire has some 90,000 clones, about 90% of them found once; the top ten carry less than 3%. The source was peripheral blood mononuclear cells (PBMCs), collected before the second cycle of nivolumab. These receptors were taken from a human donor with classical Hodgkin lymphoma. The CDR3 runs from the conserved cysteine through the conserved F or W. D genes are given only for firm matches. Clone size, where shown, is once, few, many, or a class for clones that have expanded.

CDR3 protein	CDR3 DNA	clone size	J gene	V gene	D gene
CAWRARRETYNEQFF	TGTGCCTGGAGGGCACGGCGGGAGACTTACAATGAGCAGTTCTTC	.	TRBJ2-1	TRBV30	TRBD2
CASSLLGTRSYNEQFF	TGTGCCAGCAGTTTATTGGGGACTAGGTCCTACAATGAGCAGTTCTTC	once	TRBJ2-1	TRBV27	TRBD2
CASSLHRQETQYF	TGTGCCAGCAGCCTACACCGACAGGAGACCCAGTACTTC	.	TRBJ2-5	TRBV7-3	.
CASSIGRSSSYEQYF	TGTGCCAGTAGTATTGGCCGCTCGAGCTCCTACGAGCAGTACTTC	once	TRBJ2-7	TRBV19	.
CSVEAGGLAGAQETQYF	TGCAGCGTTGAAGCCGGGGGACTAGCGGGAGCTCAAGAGACCCAGTACTTC	.	TRBJ2-5	TRBV29-1	TRBD2
CASTPAGRHEQFF	TGTGCCAGCACACCAGCGGGAAGGCATGAGCAGTTCTTC	.	TRBJ2-1	TRBV28	TRBD2
CASSPRWDRSEKLFF	TGTGCCAGCAGTCCTCGGTGGGACAGGAGTGAAAAACTGTTTTTT	.	TRBJ1-4	TRBV6-1	TRBD1
CASSAQADGTYEQYF	TGTGCCAGCAGTGCTCAGGCGGACGGTACTTACGAGCAGTACTTC	.	TRBJ2-7	TRBV28	.
CASSSHTGTGIYEQYF	TGTGCCAGCAGCTCGCATACCGGGACAGGGATTTACGAGCAGTACTTC	.	TRBJ2-7	TRBV7-9	TRBD1
CASSASGRAAEQFF	TGTGCCAGCAGTGCTAGCGGGAGGGCCGCTGAGCAGTTCTTC	.	TRBJ2-1	TRBV27	TRBD2
CASTLQGGYNQPQHF	TGTGCCAGCACCCTACAGGGGGGGTACAATCAGCCCCAGCATTTT	.	TRBJ1-5	TRBV28	TRBD1
CACRAMNTEAFF	TGTGCCTGTCGCGCGATGAACACTGAAGCTTTCTTT	.	TRBJ1-1	TRBV30	.
CASSPSGRTYNEQFF	TGTGCCAGCAGTCCTAGCGGGAGAACCTACAATGAGCAGTTCTTC	.	TRBJ2-1	TRBV5-6	TRBD2
CASSLVQDYEQYF	TGTGCCAGCAGCTTAGTCCAGGATTACGAGCAGTACTTC	.	TRBJ2-7	TRBV7-8	.
CASSLEGTSGTRTDTQYF	TGTGCCAGCAGCTTAGAAGGGACTAGCGGGACCCGCACAGATACGCAGTATTTT	.	TRBJ2-3	TRBV7-8	TRBD2
CASSVSRTGKGHEQYF	TGTGCCAGCAGTGTGAGTAGGACCGGTAAAGGTCACGAGCAGTACTTC	.	TRBJ2-7	TRBV6-1	.
CATRPNHPNTIYF	TGTGCCACCAGACCCAACCATCCAAACACCATATATTTT	.	TRBJ1-3	TRBV15	.
CASSAGPYNEQFF	TGCGCCAGCAGTGCAGGACCATACAATGAGCAGTTCTTC	.	TRBJ2-1	TRBV10-1	.
CASSLAQGIGELFF	TGTGCCAGCAGTTTGGCACAGGGGATCGGGGAGCTGTTTTTT	.	TRBJ2-2	TRBV27	TRBD1
CASSPRTSGSRYEQYF	TGTGCCAGCAGCCCACGGACTAGCGGGAGTCGGTACGAGCAGTACTTC	.	TRBJ2-7	TRBV13	TRBD2
CASSPSHAKNTEAFF	TGTGCCAGCAGCCCCTCCCACGCAAAGAACACTGAAGCTTTCTTT	.	TRBJ1-1	TRBV11-1	.
CASSDRLAGSNEQFF	TGTGCCAGCAGTGATAGACTAGCGGGAAGTAATGAGCAGTTCTTC	.	TRBJ2-1	TRBV2	TRBD2
CASSSLAGVEDTQYF	TGTGCCAGCAGCTCACTAGCGGGAGTTGAAGATACGCAGTATTTT	once	TRBJ2-3	TRBV4-2	TRBD2
CATSRGLGGPEAFF	TGTGCCACCAGCAGGGGATTGGGGGGCCCTGAAGCTTTCTTT	.	TRBJ1-1	TRBV15	.
CSVLAGGPYNEQFF	TGCAGCGTCCTAGCGGGAGGGCCATACAATGAGCAGTTCTTC	.	TRBJ2-1	TRBV29-1	TRBD2
CASSLSVGYTEAFF	TGTGCCAGCAGTTTAAGTGTAGGGTACACTGAAGCTTTCTTT	.	TRBJ1-1	TRBV28	.
CASSSGSRRYTF	TGTGCCAGCAGTTCCGGGTCTCGTCGCTACACCTTC	.	TRBJ1-2	TRBV27	.
CASSMEGFGDTQYF	TGTGCCAGTAGTATGGAGGGGTTTGGAGATACGCAGTATTTT	.	TRBJ2-3	TRBV19	.
CASSRGQGLGEQYF	TGTGCCAGTAGTAGGGGACAGGGGTTGGGAGAGCAGTACTTC	.	TRBJ2-7	TRBV19	TRBD1
CASSPLGEGATGELFF	TGCGCCAGCAGCCCCTTGGGGGAGGGCGCCACCGGGGAGCTGTTTTTT	.	TRBJ2-2	TRBV4-1	TRBD2
CASSTQGRLASNEQFF	TGTGCCAGTAGTACCCAAGGGCGGCTAGCGTCAAATGAGCAGTTCTTC	.	TRBJ2-1	TRBV19	.
CASSFRQGISNYGYTF	TGTGCCAGCAGTTTTCGACAGGGAATCTCTAACTATGGCTACACCTTC	.	TRBJ1-2	TRBV28	TRBD1
CAISTGNNEQFF	TGTGCCATCAGTACGGGAAACAATGAGCAGTTCTTC	.	TRBJ2-1	TRBV10-3	.
CASSPHLSGYRPTGANVLTF	TGTGCCAGCAGTCCTCACCTCTCGGGGTACAGACCCACTGGGGCCAACGTCCTGACTTTC	.	TRBJ2-6	TRBV27	.
CASSRQGGIGYTF	TGTGCCAGCAGTCGACAGGGAGGCATCGGCTACACCTTC	.	TRBJ1-2	TRBV6-4	TRBD1
CAWTPGNTIYF	TGTGCCTGGACACCTGGAAACACCATATATTTT	once	TRBJ1-3	TRBV30	.
CASSSLAGGPVGELFF	TGCGCCAGCAGCTCGCTAGCGGGAGGCCCCGTCGGGGAGCTGTTTTTT	.	TRBJ2-2	TRBV5-1	TRBD2
CASSSRTVSYEQYF	TGTGCCAGCAGCTCCAGGACAGTCTCCTACGAGCAGTACTTC	.	TRBJ2-7	TRBV7-8	.
CASSYWGQTGDTEAFF	TGTGCCAGCAGTTACTGGGGGCAGACAGGGGACACTGAAGCTTTCTTT	.	TRBJ1-1	TRBV6-5	TRBD1
CASSFSRGVDNYNEQFF	TGTGCCAGCAGTTTCTCTCGGGGCGTCGACAACTACAATGAGCAGTTCTTC	.	TRBJ2-1	TRBV27	.
CASALQGRGDEQFF	TGTGCTAGTGCCCTACAGGGTCGGGGGGATGAGCAGTTCTTC	few	TRBJ2-1	TRBV12-5	.
CASSPASGPVWGNTEAFF	TGTGCCAGCAGCCCCGCATCGGGGCCGGTTTGGGGCAACACTGAAGCTTTCTTT	.	TRBJ1-1	TRBV5-8	.
CASSANTVGGYTF	TGTGCCAGCAGCGCAAACACCGTAGGCGGCTACACCTTC	once	TRBJ1-2	TRBV7-9	.
CASSESRGAGRGYNEQFF	TGCGCCAGCAGTGAGTCAAGGGGAGCGGGAAGGGGATACAATGAGCAGTTCTTC	once	TRBJ2-1	TRBV10-1	TRBD2
CASSPITSDHNEQFF	TGTGCCAGCAGCCCGATAACTAGCGACCACAATGAGCAGTTCTTC	.	TRBJ2-1	TRBV6-5	TRBD2
CASSFYASRDGYGYTF	TGTGCCAGCAGCTTTTACGCTTCCCGGGACGGTTATGGCTACACCTTC	.	TRBJ1-2	TRBV5-6	.
CASSQNRLDYTGELFF	TGCGCCAGCAGCCAAAACCGCCTAGATTACACCGGGGAGCTGTTTTTT	.	TRBJ2-2	TRBV4-1	.
CATSAGFPSGGRVGTGELFF	TGTGCCACCAGCGCTGGGTTCCCGAGCGGGGGTCGAGTGGGAACCGGGGAGCTGTTTTTT	.	TRBJ2-2	TRBV15	TRBD2
CASSGFSYNEQFF	TGTGCCAGCAGTGGATTCTCCTACAATGAGCAGTTCTTC	.	TRBJ2-1	TRBV6-1	.
CASSLSGTGELFF	TGTGCCAGCAGCTTGAGTGGAACCGGGGAGCTGTTTTTT	.	TRBJ2-2	TRBV5-6	.
CASSSGDYNEQFF	TGTGCCAGCAGCTCGGGAGACTACAATGAGCAGTTCTTC	.	TRBJ2-1	TRBV7-6	.
CASSLWQGEAFF	TGTGCCAGCAGTTTGTGGCAGGGAGAAGCTTTCTTT	few	TRBJ1-1	TRBV6-5	.
CASSQDPAATGNTIYF	TGTGCCAGCAGCCAGGACCCTGCAGCGACCGGAAACACCATATATTTT	.	TRBJ1-3	TRBV7-9	.
CASSPKPWPGNTIYF	TGTGCCAGCAGCCCGAAGCCTTGGCCTGGAAACACCATATATTTT	.	TRBJ1-3	TRBV5-4	.
CASSRDFYEQYF	TGTGCCAGCAGTCGGGACTTCTACGAGCAGTACTTC	.	TRBJ2-7	TRBV11-1	.